The clone carrying this T cell receptor (beta chain) is medium-sized (0.01 to 0.1%) within its sample. Its specificity is unknown. This entry belongs to a study of cytomegalovirus exposure and HLA in healthy donors. Study background: A subsequent analysis reported that the roughly 130 validation repertoires were produced on the same platform that had also been used for the roughly 670 first-cohort repertoires. Study-level points and caveats: First-cohort TCR clusters were later found to tend to co-occur in the 130 or so validation repertoires. Researchers catalogued roughly 170 TCR beta chains as cytomegalovirus-associated. Across donors, most TCRs were seen rarely, yet some public ones were widespread.

The CDR3 loop spans 16 amino acids. Germline V CDR1 and CDR2: SGHNT, YENEEA. The ends lost 0 bases at V and 2 bases at J; junction bases unmatched: 5. TCRdb keeps only in-frame clones here, not all; method: immunoSEQ multiplex PCR. The data show approximately 130,000 clones, with approximately 87% seen just once and roughly 2% held by the top ten. The rearrangement uses TRBV11-3 and TRBJ1-2; 8 bases match TRBD1. The receptor's source is a woman aged 30 to 39 in good health and CMV-seronegative. Material for sequencing was PBMCs. The CDR3 reads CASSLEGRTGNYGYTF. CDR3 sequence (DNA): TGTGCCAGCAGCTTAGAAGGGAGGACAGGGAACTATGGCTACACCTTC. The entire variable domain, with the rest obtained from reference TRBV11-3 and TRBJ1-2, is as follows: EAGVVQSPRYKIIEKKQPVAFWCNPISGHNTLYWYLQNLGQGPELLIRYENEEAVDDSQLPKDRFSAERLKGVDSTLKIQPAELGDSAVYLCASSLEGRTGNYGYTFGSGTRLTVV.